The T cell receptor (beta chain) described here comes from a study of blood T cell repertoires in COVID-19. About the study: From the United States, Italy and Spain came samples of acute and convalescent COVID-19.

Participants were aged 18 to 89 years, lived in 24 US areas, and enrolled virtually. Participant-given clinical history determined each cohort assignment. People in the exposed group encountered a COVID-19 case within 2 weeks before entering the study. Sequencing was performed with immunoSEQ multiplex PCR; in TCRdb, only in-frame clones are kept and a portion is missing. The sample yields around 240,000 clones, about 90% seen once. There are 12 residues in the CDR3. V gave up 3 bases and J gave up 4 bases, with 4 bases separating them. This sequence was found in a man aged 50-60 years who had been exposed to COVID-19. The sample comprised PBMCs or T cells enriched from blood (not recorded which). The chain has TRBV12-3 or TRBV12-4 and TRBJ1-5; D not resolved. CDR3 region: CASSFGNQPQHF. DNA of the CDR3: TGTGCCAGCAGTTTCGGGAATCAGCCCCAGCATTTT.